What follows is one T cell receptor (beta chain) and its context. Antigen specificity is unknown. The data are from a study of cytomegalovirus exposure and HLA in healthy donors. General observations from the study: Presence/absence analyses supposed approximately even sequencing depth among donors.

Germline CDR1 is MNHEY and CDR2 is SMNVEV (reference sequence). V was cut by 2 bases and J by 2 bases, with 13 bases left in between. The CDR3 spans 16 residues. Primers for the PCR totalled 60 Vbeta and 13 Jbeta. Sequencing was performed with immunoSEQ multiplex PCR; in TCRdb, only in-frame clones are kept and a portion is missing. The data hold approximately 190,000 clones, with approximately 81% observed a single time. This clonotype originated in a man aged 45-65 years in good health and CMV-seronegative. Sequencing was performed on PBMCs. The chain joins TRBV27 to TRBJ2-1; TRBD2 might be the D (7 bases). CDR3 in amino acids: CASSLNGGAAYNEQFF. The DNA for the CDR3 is TGTGCCAGCAGTTTAAATGGGGGGGCGGCCTACAATGAGCAGTTCTTC.